This is a list of T cell receptor beta chains from one sample in a study of shared clonotypes between healthy human individuals. Some clones are missing from TCRdb's copy, which holds only in-frame ones; the method was immunoSEQ multiplex PCR. The table includes under 2,500,000 clones, more than 90% detected once. Sequenced sample: naive CD4+ T cells sorted from blood. Source of these receptors: a man between 18 and 35 years old in good health. Both conserved end residues are part of each CDR3. A D gene is named only where the DNA matches it firmly. A row's size may be missing; if present it is once, few, many or a size class.

cdr3_nt: TGTGCCAGCCGCAGGGGCGCGAACACCGGGGAGCTGTTTTTT
cdr3_aa: CASRRGANTGELFF
clone_size: NA
v_call: TRBV5-6
j_call: TRBJ2-2
d_call: NA

cdr3_nt: TGTGCCAGCAGTTTAAAAGGACGTAACTATGGCTACACCTTC
cdr3_aa: CASSLKGRNYGYTF
clone_size: NA
v_call: TRBV27
j_call: TRBJ1-2
d_call: NA

cdr3_nt: TGTGCCAGCAGCCCTAGACCCACAGATACGCAGTATTTT
cdr3_aa: CASSPRPTDTQYF
clone_size: NA
v_call: TRBV5-6
j_call: TRBJ2-3
d_call: NA

cdr3_nt: TGTGCCAGCTCACCAAACCCAGGGGGAGATACGCAGTATTTT
cdr3_aa: CASSPNPGGDTQYF
clone_size: NA
v_call: TRBV18
j_call: TRBJ2-3
d_call: TRBD1

cdr3_nt: TGCGCCAGCAGCTTGGGGGGGAACAACTACAATGAGCAGTTCTTC
cdr3_aa: CASSLGGNNYNEQFF
clone_size: NA
v_call: TRBV5-1
j_call: TRBJ2-1
d_call: NA

cdr3_nt: TGTGCCAGCAGTGACCGTCTCCAGGGATCCGAGCAGTACTTC
cdr3_aa: CASSDRLQGSEQYF
clone_size: NA
v_call: TRBV6-6
j_call: TRBJ2-7
d_call: NA

cdr3_nt: TGTGCCAGCAGCTCCTTTCGAGGGGGGGCCGCATCCGAGCAGTACTTC
cdr3_aa: CASSSFRGGAASEQYF
clone_size: NA
v_call: TRBV5-6
j_call: TRBJ2-7
d_call: NA

cdr3_nt: TGTGCCAGCAGTTCAAATCTACAGGGGGCGCTGAACACTGAAGCTTTCTTT
cdr3_aa: CASSSNLQGALNTEAFF
clone_size: NA
v_call: TRBV28
j_call: TRBJ1-1
d_call: TRBD1

cdr3_nt: TGTGCCAGCTCATCATGGACAGGGGGTAGTCAAAGAGATACGCAGTATTTT
cdr3_aa: CASSSWTGGSQRDTQYF
clone_size: NA
v_call: TRBV18
j_call: TRBJ2-3
d_call: TRBD1

cdr3_nt: TGTGCCAGCAGTTTATCGTCTTCGGGCAGTAACCAGCATTTT
cdr3_aa: CASSLSSSGSNQHF
clone_size: NA
v_call: TRBV28
j_call: TRBJ1-5
d_call: NA

cdr3_nt: TGTGCCAGCAGCGTAGCCCAAACAGGGATGTATGGCGACTATGGCTACACCTTC
cdr3_aa: CASSVAQTGMYGDYGYTF
clone_size: NA
v_call: TRBV9
j_call: TRBJ1-2
d_call: NA

cdr3_nt: TGTGCCAGCAGCCAGAGGTCCAATTCACCCCTCCACTTT
cdr3_aa: CASSQRSNSPLHF
clone_size: NA
v_call: TRBV9
j_call: TRBJ1-6
d_call: NA

cdr3_nt: TGTGCCAGCAGTTTAGAGATGTTTAATGAAAAACTGTTTTTT
cdr3_aa: CASSLEMFNEKLFF
clone_size: once
v_call: TRBV27
j_call: TRBJ1-4
d_call: NA

cdr3_nt: TGTGCCAGCAGCTTAGCCGGGGGGCGGGAGACCCAGTACTTC
cdr3_aa: CASSLAGGRETQYF
clone_size: NA
v_call: TRBV7-2
j_call: TRBJ2-5
d_call: NA

cdr3_nt: TGTGCCAGCAGCTTGTCAGGGGGTAACTATGGCTACACCTTC
cdr3_aa: CASSLSGGNYGYTF
clone_size: NA
v_call: TRBV5-6
j_call: TRBJ1-2
d_call: TRBD1

cdr3_nt: TGTGCCAGCTCACCCGACAACTCCTACGAGCAGTACTTC
cdr3_aa: CASSPDNSYEQYF
clone_size: NA
v_call: TRBV18
j_call: TRBJ2-7
d_call: NA

cdr3_nt: TGCGCCAGCAGCCAAGATAGCCGGACAGATACGCAGTATTTT
cdr3_aa: CASSQDSRTDTQYF
clone_size: NA
v_call: TRBV4-3
j_call: TRBJ2-3
d_call: NA

cdr3_nt: TGTGCCAGCCAGTGGACAGGGGGACCCCAAGAGACCCAGTACTTC
cdr3_aa: CASQWTGGPQETQYF
clone_size: NA
v_call: TRBV5-4
j_call: TRBJ2-5
d_call: TRBD1

cdr3_nt: TGTGCCAGCAGCCAAGGGGGGGAGCAGTACTTC
cdr3_aa: CASSQGGEQYF
clone_size: once
v_call: TRBV6-5
j_call: TRBJ2-7
d_call: NA

cdr3_nt: TGTGCCAGCCGGAGGGGTAGCGGCTACGAGCAGTACTTC
cdr3_aa: CASRRGSGYEQYF
clone_size: NA
v_call: TRBV25-1
j_call: TRBJ2-7
d_call: NA

cdr3_nt: TGTGCCAGCAGTCCGGCCCGGATAATGAACACTGAAGCTTTCTTT
cdr3_aa: CASSPARIMNTEAFF
clone_size: NA
v_call: TRBV6-5
j_call: TRBJ1-1
d_call: NA

cdr3_nt: TGTGCCAGCAGTGGTTGGGGTTACCCAGATACGCAGTATTTT
cdr3_aa: CASSGWGYPDTQYF
clone_size: NA
v_call: TRBV11-2
j_call: TRBJ2-3
d_call: NA

cdr3_nt: TGTGCCAGCACCCCAATTTACGGTGGTGGCTACACCTTC
cdr3_aa: CASTPIYGGGYTF
clone_size: NA
v_call: TRBV25-1
j_call: TRBJ1-2
d_call: NA

cdr3_nt: TGTGCCTGGAGTGTCGCAGCACCGGAAGCTTTCTTT
cdr3_aa: CAWSVAAPEAFF
clone_size: once
v_call: TRBV30
j_call: TRBJ1-1
d_call: NA

cdr3_nt: TGTGCCAGCAGTTACTCAATAGCGGGGGGTTCCTACGAGCAGTACTTC
cdr3_aa: CASSYSIAGGSYEQYF
clone_size: once
v_call: TRBV6-5
j_call: TRBJ2-7
d_call: TRBD2

cdr3_nt: TGTGCCAGCAGTGAAGTTGTGGGACTAGCGGGGGGGAGGTTGGATACGCAGTATTTT
cdr3_aa: CASSEVVGLAGGRLDTQYF
clone_size: NA
v_call: TRBV6-1
j_call: TRBJ2-3
d_call: TRBD2

cdr3_nt: TGTGCCAGCAGCTCGACTAGTACCCCCTACGAGCAGTACTTC
cdr3_aa: CASSSTSTPYEQYF
clone_size: NA
v_call: TRBV7-9
j_call: TRBJ2-7
d_call: NA

cdr3_nt: TGTGCCAGTTGCCCACAGGACAGGGACTGGAATGAGCAGTTCTTC
cdr3_aa: CASCPQDRDWNEQFF
clone_size: NA
v_call: TRBV19
j_call: TRBJ2-1
d_call: TRBD1

cdr3_nt: TGTGCCTGGAGGGGCTTAGCGGGGCTCAGGGATGAGCAGTTCTTC
cdr3_aa: CAWRGLAGLRDEQFF
clone_size: NA
v_call: TRBV30
j_call: TRBJ2-1
d_call: TRBD2